This T cell receptor (beta chain) emerged from a study of CD4+ T cells in melanoma. Study-wide results and limits: Reportedly, melanoma neoantigen-specific CD4+ T cells showed varied differentiation states.

Concerning this clone itself: What it binds is unknown.

Profiling relied on immunoSEQ multiplex PCR, and the TCRdb table lists in-frame clones only, not all of them. The table lists some 21,000 clones, roughly four fifths of them singletons, with about 3.5% in the top ten. V was trimmed by 5 bases and J by 5 bases, leaving 12 bases between them. This CDR3 spans 13 amino acids. CDR1 is SGHTA, CDR2 FQGNSA, per germline. This rearrangement joins TRBV7-2 to TRBJ1-2; no clear D. This clonotype was obtained from a human donor with melanoma. Material: cells from a culture (not recorded whether cultured in vitro). The DNA of the CDR3 is TGTGCCAGCAGCCCAAACCCGGGATATGGCTACACCTTC. Protein sequence: CASSPNPGYGYTF.